A single sample gave rise to the 7 T cell receptor beta chains below, sequenced in a study of cytomegalovirus exposure and HLA in healthy donors. The PCR employed 60 Vbeta primers together with 13 Jbeta primers. Profiled with immunoSEQ multiplex PCR; TCRdb holds only in-frame clones, not every one. The sample yields fewer than 120,000 clones, more than 65% seen once. The sequencing sample was made of PBMCs. Receptors originate from a man aged 30 to 39 in good health and CMV-seropositive.

The chain combines TRBV28 with TRBJ2-3; tentatively, D is TRBD2 (6 bases). V was clipped by 8 bases and J by 2 bases, with 17 bases between them. Germline V CDR1 and CDR2: MDHEN, SYDVKM. The CDR3 extends over 15 amino acids. The CDR3, as DNA: TGTGCCAGCGCTTCAGGGACTTCTGTCACAGATACGCAGTATTTT. It translates to CASASGTSVTDTQYF.

V is TRBV6-1 and J is TRBJ2-5; 10 bases fit TRBD1. The CDR3 extends over 14 amino acids. Germline-derived CDR1 and CDR2 are MNHNS and SASEGT. The junction had 2 bases not matched to a gene; V was cut back by 4 bases and J by 3 bases. CDR3 amino acids: CASSAGTGEETQYF. In nucleotides, the CDR3 is TGTGCCAGCAGTGCCGGGACAGGGGAAGAGACCCAGTACTTC.

This sequence joins TRBV7-2 and TRBJ1-2; D is perhaps TRBD1 (6 bases). Germline values: CDR1 SGHTA, CDR2 FQGNSA. The CDR3 is 16 amino acids. V lost 5 bases and J 4 bases, leaving 20 bases between the germline ends. The CDR3 is CASSPNPDRFSYGYTF. Here the CDR3 DNA reads TGTGCCAGCAGCCCCAACCCGGACAGATTTAGCTATGGCTACACCTTC.

This chain joins TRBV7-2 and TRBJ1-1, with 12 bases identical to TRBD1. This CDR3 has 13 residues. V was pared by 5 bases and J by 10 bases, with 5 bases of the junction left unmatched. Per germline, CDR1 SGHTA and CDR2 FQGNSA. CDR3 DNA sequence: TGTGCCAGCAGCCAGGGACAGGGGGCGTCAGCTTTCTTT. This encodes CASSQGQGASAFF.

V gene TRBV9 combines with J gene TRBJ2-3, with D possibly being TRBD2 (6 bases). Between the trimmed V and J ends, which lost 3 bases and 1 base, there was a span of 24 bases. This CDR3 is 19 amino acids long. CDR1 SGDLS and CDR2 YYNGEE come from the germline V gene. CDR3 region: CASSAGQPGLHLGTDTQYF. For the CDR3, the DNA is TGTGCCAGCAGCGCGGGGCAACCGGGACTCCACTTAGGCACAGATACGCAGTATTTT.

V and J are TRBV10-1 and TRBJ2-3; 8 bases align to TRBD1. Germline CDR1 reads WNHNN; CDR2 reads SYGVQD (reference sequence). This CDR3 has 16 amino acids. V was clipped by 3 bases and J by 4 bases; unmatched bases: 9. CDR3 in amino acids: CASSDPFTGGSDTQYF. The CDR3 DNA follows: TGCGCCAGCAGTGACCCTTTCACAGGGGGATCAGATACGCAGTATTTT.

The chain links TRBV29-1 to TRBJ2-2; 7 nucleotides match TRBD2. In germline, CDR1 is SQVTM, CDR2 ANQGSEA. V lost 5 bases to trimming and J lost 5 bases; unmatched junction nucleotides: 8. The CDR3 covers 14 residues. In nucleotides, the CDR3 is TGCAGCGTTCGCAGCGGGGTGGATACCGGGGAGCTGTTTTTT. This translates into CSVRSGVDTGELFF.